Listed below are T cell receptor beta chains from one sample, sequenced in a study of blood T cell repertoires in COVID-19. Using immunoSEQ multiplex PCR, the repertoire was profiled, and TCRdb retains in-frame clones only, with some absent. The sample lists a few hundred thousand clones, approximately 90% occurring once. Sequenced sample: PBMCs or T cells enriched from blood (not recorded which). The receptors originated from a man in his thirties or forties who had recovered from COVID-19. CDR3s include the opening cysteine and the closing phenylalanine or tryptophan. A D gene is named only where the DNA matches it firmly. Size values are once, few and many counts, or a class for expanded clones, and some rows have none.

NA,TRBV5-4,TRBJ2-1,NA,TGTGCCAGCAGCCCGGGTGTGGGAGAAAATGAGCAGTTCTTC,CASSPGVGENEQFF
NA,TRBV19,TRBJ1-2,TRBD1,TGTGCCAGTAGTACGGGACAGGGGACCCCATACTATGGCTACACCTTC,CASSTGQGTPYYGYTF
once,TRBV7-2,TRBJ2-2,NA,TGTGCCAGCAGCTCGCGGACTCGAAACACCGGGGAGCTGTTTTTT,CASSSRTRNTGELFF
NA,TRBV19,TRBJ2-1,NA,TGTGCCAGTAGTATAGTTGCAGGGGGGAGCGGATTCTCCTACAATGAGCAGTTCTTC,CASSIVAGGSGFSYNEQFF
NA,TRBV9,TRBJ1-2,NA,TGTGCCAGCAGCGTAAGTAGGCAGGGCGGATCTAACTATGGCTACACCTTC,CASSVSRQGGSNYGYTF
NA,TRBV5-4,TRBJ2-1,TRBD2,TGTGCCAGCAGCCCTACACCGGGACTAGCGAGGATCAATGAGCAGTTCTTC,CASSPTPGLARINEQFF
NA,TRBV7-9,TRBJ1-4,TRBD1,TGTGCCAGCAGCTTAGGGGACAGGAGTCGTGAAAAACTGTTTTTT,CASSLGDRSREKLFF
NA,TRBV18,TRBJ1-5,TRBD1,TGTGCCAGCTCAACGGACAGGGAGGATCAGCCCCAGCATTTT,CASSTDREDQPQHF
NA,TRBV27,TRBJ2-1,NA,TGTGCCAGCAGTTTAGAGCGGCCGGGAGACGATGAGCAGTTCTTC,CASSLERPGDDEQFF
NA,TRBV29-1,TRBJ2-7,NA,TGCAGCGTTGTACCCGCTAGCTCATTCTACGAGCAGTACTTC,CSVVPASSFYEQYF
NA,TRBV5-1,TRBJ2-2,TRBD1,TGCGCCAGCAGCTCTAGGACAGGGAACACCGGGGAGCTGTTTTTT,CASSSRTGNTGELFF
NA,TRBV5-1,TRBJ1-4,TRBD1,TGCGCCAGCAGCATTTCCGGGACAGGGGGCAGCACTAATGAAAAACTGTTTTTT,CASSISGTGGSTNEKLFF
NA,TRBV30,TRBJ1-6,NA,TGTGCCTGGAGTGCCAGGGATTCACCCCTCCACTTT,CAWSARDSPLHF
NA,TRBV5-1,TRBJ1-1,TRBD1,TGCGCCAGCAGCTTGCCCGCGGACAGGGAGCTAGCTGAAGCTTTCTTT,CASSLPADRELAEAFF
NA,TRBV18,TRBJ2-7,TRBD1,TGTGCCAGCTCACAACAGAAACAGGGGGGAGGCGACGAGCAGTACTTC,CASSQQKQGGGDEQYF
NA,TRBV6-2/TRBV6-3,TRBJ1-4,TRBD1,TGTGCCAGCAGTTACTCCCCGGGACAGGGGGGTGAAAAACTGTTTTTT,CASSYSPGQGGEKLFF
NA,TRBV7-2,TRBJ2-7,TRBD2,TGTGCCAGCAGCCGTACCGGGACTAGCGGGAGAGCCTACGAGCAGTACTTC,CASSRTGTSGRAYEQYF
once,TRBV27,TRBJ2-1,NA,TGTGCCAGCAGTTTAGTGAGCGCCACCTACAATGAGCAGTTCTTC,CASSLVSATYNEQFF
NA,TRBV28,TRBJ2-3,NA,TGTGCCAGCAGTCCCTCGGGGGGCACAGATACGCAGTATTTT,CASSPSGGTDTQYF
NA,TRBV5-5,TRBJ2-7,NA,TGTGCCAGCAGCTTGGTGGGAGAGGGCCCCCTCTACGAGCAGTACTTC,CASSLVGEGPLYEQYF
once,TRBV18,TRBJ2-1,TRBD1,TGTGCCAGCTCAGTCACAGGGGGTGAGCAGTTCTTC,CASSVTGGEQFF
NA,TRBV19,TRBJ1-2,NA,TGTGCCACCCGATACGACACTGACTATGGCTACACCTTC,CATRYDTDYGYTF
NA,TRBV7-2,TRBJ2-7,NA,TGTGCCAGCAGCTTAGTCTCGATTGGGAGCTACGAGCAGTACTTC,CASSLVSIGSYEQYF
NA,TRBV12-3/TRBV12-4,TRBJ2-3,NA,TGTGCCAGCAGTTTAGTAGCCGCAGATACGCAGTATTTT,CASSLVAADTQYF
once,TRBV11-2,TRBJ2-7,NA,TGTGCCAGCAGCTTAGTACGGGGGAGGTCCTACGAGCAGTACTTC,CASSLVRGRSYEQYF
NA,TRBV4-1,TRBJ1-2,TRBD1,TGCGCCAGCAGCCAACCACAGGGGAGGAGCTATGGCTACACCTTC,CASSQPQGRSYGYTF
NA,TRBV9,TRBJ2-3,TRBD1,TGTGCCAGCAGCGTGGGACAGGGGATAGGAGATACGCAGTATTTT,CASSVGQGIGDTQYF
NA,TRBV18,TRBJ2-3,NA,TGTGCCAGCTCACCACTAGCTAGCACAGATACGCAGTATTTT,CASSPLASTDTQYF
NA,TRBV7-2,TRBJ2-3,TRBD2,TGTGCCAGCAGCAGGGGGTTAGCGGGAGCAGATACGCAGTATTTT,CASSRGLAGADTQYF
NA,TRBV15,TRBJ2-3,NA,TGTGCCACCAGCAAACGGCAGGGGATTAGCCCAGATACGCAGTATTTT,CATSKRQGISPDTQYF
NA,TRBV19,TRBJ1-5,TRBD1,TGTGCCAGTAGAGATGGGACAGGGAGAAGCAATCAGCCCCAGCATTTT,CASRDGTGRSNQPQHF
NA,TRBV19,TRBJ2-7,TRBD1,TGTGCCAGTAGTCAACAGGGGGCAGGGGAGCAGTACTTC,CASSQQGAGEQYF
NA,TRBV2,TRBJ2-7,NA,TGTGCCAGCAGTGAAGTATATCTCGAGCAGTACTTC,CASSEVYLEQYF
NA,TRBV4-3,TRBJ2-2,TRBD2,TGCGCCAGCAGCCAAGTTGTTAGCGGGGGGGCCGCGAACACCGGGGAGCTGTTTTTT,CASSQVVSGGAANTGELFF
NA,TRBV27,TRBJ1-1,TRBD1,TGTGCCAGCAGACGACAGGGGGGGAACACTGAAGCTTTCTTT,CASRRQGGNTEAFF
NA,TRBV19,TRBJ1-2,TRBD1,TGTGCCAGTAGTGCGGGACAGAGCTATGGCTACACCTTC,CASSAGQSYGYTF
once,TRBV6-5,TRBJ1-1,NA,TGTGCCAGCAGAGTAAACAACCCGAACACTGAAGCTTTCTTT,CASRVNNPNTEAFF